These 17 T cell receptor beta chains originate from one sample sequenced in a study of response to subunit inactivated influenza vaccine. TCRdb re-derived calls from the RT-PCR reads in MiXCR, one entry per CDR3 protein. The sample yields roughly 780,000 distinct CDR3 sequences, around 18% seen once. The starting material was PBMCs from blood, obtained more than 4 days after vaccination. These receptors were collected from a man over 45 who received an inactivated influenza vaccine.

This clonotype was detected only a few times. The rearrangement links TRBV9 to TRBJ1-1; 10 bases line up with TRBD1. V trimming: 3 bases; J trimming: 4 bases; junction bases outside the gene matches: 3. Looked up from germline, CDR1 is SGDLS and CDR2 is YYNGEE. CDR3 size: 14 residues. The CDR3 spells CASSGDRGPTEAFF. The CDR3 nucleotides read TGTGCCAGCAGCGGAGACAGGGGGCCCACTGAAGCTTTCTTT.

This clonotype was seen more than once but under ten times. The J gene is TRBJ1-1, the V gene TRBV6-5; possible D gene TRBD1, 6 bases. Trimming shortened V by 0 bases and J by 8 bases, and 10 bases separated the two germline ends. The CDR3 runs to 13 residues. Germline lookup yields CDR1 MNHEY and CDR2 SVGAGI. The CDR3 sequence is CASSYSLRGEAFF. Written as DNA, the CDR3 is TGTGCCAGCAGTTACTCTCTTAGGGGGGAAGCTTTCTTT.

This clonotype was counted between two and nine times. CDR3 residues: CASRNPGLAGEAQFF. The CDR3 DNA reads as TGCGCCAGCAGAAATCCGGGACTAGCGGGGGAGGCGCAGTTCTTC. This rearrangement joins TRBV5-1 to TRBJ2-1; 14 bases are shared with TRBD2. This CDR3 is built from 15 residues. The V segment lost 5 bases and the J segment 12 bases; nucleotides outside the gene matches: 10. Germline assignment: CDR1 SGHRS and CDR2 YFSETQ.

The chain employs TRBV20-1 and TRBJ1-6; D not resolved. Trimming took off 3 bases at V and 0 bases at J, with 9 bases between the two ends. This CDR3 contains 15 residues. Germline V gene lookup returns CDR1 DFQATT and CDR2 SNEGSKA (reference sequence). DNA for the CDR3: TGCAGTGCTAGGGGTCCTAGCTCCTATAATTCACCCCTCCACTTT. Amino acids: CSARGPSSYNSPLHF.

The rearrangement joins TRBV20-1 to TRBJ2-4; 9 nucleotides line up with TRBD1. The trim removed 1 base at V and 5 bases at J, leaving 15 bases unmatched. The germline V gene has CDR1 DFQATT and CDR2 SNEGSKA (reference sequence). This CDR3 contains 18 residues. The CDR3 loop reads CSARGGFPGQGVQNIQYF. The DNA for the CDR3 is TGCAGTGCTAGAGGGGGTTTTCCGGGACAGGGTGTCCAAAACATTCAGTACTTC.

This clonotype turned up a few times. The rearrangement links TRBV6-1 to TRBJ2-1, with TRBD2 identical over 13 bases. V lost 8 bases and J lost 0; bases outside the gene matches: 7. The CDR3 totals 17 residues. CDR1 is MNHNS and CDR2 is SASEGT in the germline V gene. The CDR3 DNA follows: TGTGCCAGCGCCGGACTAGCGGGGGTCAACTCCTACAATGAGCAGTTCTTC. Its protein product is CASAGLAGVNSYNEQFF.

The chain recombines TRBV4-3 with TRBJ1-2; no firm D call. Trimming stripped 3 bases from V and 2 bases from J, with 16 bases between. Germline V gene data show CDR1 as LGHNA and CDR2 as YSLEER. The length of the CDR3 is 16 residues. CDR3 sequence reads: CASSHTRTGGNYGYTF. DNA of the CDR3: TGCGCCAGCAGCCACACACGCACGGGAGGGAACTATGGCTACACCTTC.

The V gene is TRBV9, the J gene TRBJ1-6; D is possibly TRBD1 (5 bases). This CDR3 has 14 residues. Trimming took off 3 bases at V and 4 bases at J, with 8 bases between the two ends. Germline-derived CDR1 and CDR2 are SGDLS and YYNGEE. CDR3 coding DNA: TGTGCCAGCAGCGGGGGGGTTTATAATTCACCCCTCCACTTT. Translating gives CASSGGVYNSPLHF. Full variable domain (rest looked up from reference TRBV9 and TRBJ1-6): DSGVTQTPKHLITATGQRVTLRCSPRSGDLSVYWYQQSLDQGLQFLIQYYNGEERAKGNILERFSAQQFPDLHSELNLSSLELGDSALYFCASSGGVYNSPLHFGNGTRLTVT.

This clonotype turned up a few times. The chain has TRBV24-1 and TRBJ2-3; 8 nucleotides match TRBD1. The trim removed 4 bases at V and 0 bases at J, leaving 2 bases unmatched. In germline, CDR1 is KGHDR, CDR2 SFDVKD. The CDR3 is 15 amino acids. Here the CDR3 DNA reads TGTGCCACCAGTGAACAGGGGGACAGCACAGATACGCAGTATTTT. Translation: CATSEQGDSTDTQYF.

CDR3 sequence: CASSLEGQGSNEQFF. CDR3 coding DNA: TGCGCCAGCAGCTTGGAGGGACAGGGCTCGAATGAGCAGTTCTTC. The chain carries TRBV5-1 and TRBJ2-1; 9 bases match TRBD1. Unmatched junction bases numbered 5, after V lost 0 bases and J lost 7 bases. The CDR3 totals 15 residues. Germline V lookup: CDR1 SGHRS, CDR2 YFSETQ.

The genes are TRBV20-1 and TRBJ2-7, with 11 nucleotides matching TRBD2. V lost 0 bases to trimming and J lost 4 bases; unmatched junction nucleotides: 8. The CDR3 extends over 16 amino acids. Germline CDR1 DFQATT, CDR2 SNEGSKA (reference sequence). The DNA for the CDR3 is TGCAGTGCTAGAGAACTAGCGGGAGTTATGGGGTACGAGCAGTACTTC. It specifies CSARELAGVMGYEQYF.

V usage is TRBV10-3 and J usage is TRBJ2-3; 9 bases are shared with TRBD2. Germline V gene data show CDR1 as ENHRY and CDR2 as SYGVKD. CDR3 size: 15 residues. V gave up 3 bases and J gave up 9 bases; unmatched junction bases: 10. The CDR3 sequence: CAISDILPGLATQYF. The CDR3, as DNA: TGTGCCATCAGTGATATTCTACCGGGACTAGCAACGCAGTATTTT.

Here the CDR3 reads CASSLWGESSYEQYF. CDR3 bases: TGTGCCAGCAGTTTATGGGGGGAAAGCTCCTACGAGCAGTACTTC. This rearrangement joins TRBV28 to TRBJ2-7; D is possibly TRBD1 or TRBD2 (5 bases each). Looked up from germline, CDR1 is MDHEN and CDR2 is SYDVKM. This CDR3 has 15 residues. Trimming took 0 bases from V and 0 from J, leaving 9 bases between them. The full variable domain, completed using reference TRBV28 and TRBJ2-7, is DVKVTQSSRYLVKRTGEKVFLECVQDMDHENMFWYRQDPGLGLRLIYFSYDVKMKEKGDIPEGYSVSREKKERFSLILESASTNQTSMYLCASSLWGESSYEQYFGPGTRLTVT.

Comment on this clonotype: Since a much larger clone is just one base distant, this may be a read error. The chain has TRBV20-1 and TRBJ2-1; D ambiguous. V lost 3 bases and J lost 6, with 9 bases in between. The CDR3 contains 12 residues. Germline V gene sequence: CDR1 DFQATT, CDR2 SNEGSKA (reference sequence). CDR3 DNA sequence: TGCAGTGCTAGTTCTAGAGCCAATGAGCAGTTCTTC. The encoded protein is CSASSRANEQFF.

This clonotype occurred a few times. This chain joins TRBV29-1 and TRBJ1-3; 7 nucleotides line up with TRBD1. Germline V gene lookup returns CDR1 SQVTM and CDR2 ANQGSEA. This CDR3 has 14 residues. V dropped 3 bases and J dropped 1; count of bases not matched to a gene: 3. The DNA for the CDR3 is TGCAGCGTTGATGAGGGACAGTCTGGAAACACCATATATTTT. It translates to CSVDEGQSGNTIYF.

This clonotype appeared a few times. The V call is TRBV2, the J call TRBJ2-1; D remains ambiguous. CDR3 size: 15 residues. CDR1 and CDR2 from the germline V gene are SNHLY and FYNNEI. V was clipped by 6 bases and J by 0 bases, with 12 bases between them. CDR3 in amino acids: CASRAEISSYNEQFF. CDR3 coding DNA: TGTGCCAGCAGAGCCGAGATTAGCTCCTACAATGAGCAGTTCTTC.

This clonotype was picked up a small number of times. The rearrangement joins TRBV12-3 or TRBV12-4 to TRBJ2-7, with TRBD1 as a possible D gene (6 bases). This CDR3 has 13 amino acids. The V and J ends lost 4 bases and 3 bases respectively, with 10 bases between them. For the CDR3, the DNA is TGTGCCAGCAGTTCGGACAGAAACTACGAGCAGTACTTC. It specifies CASSSDRNYEQYF.